These 27 T cell receptor beta chains were sequenced from one sample in a study of regulatory T cells in long-lasting Graves disease. Described time point: persistent/refractory GD, antithyroid drugs over 5 years with positive TRAb. Following extraction of RNA from PBMCs, that RNA was used to make the TCR library. Arm-PCR with iRepertoire HTBI primers amplified the CDR3 regions for these TCR beta libraries. TCRdb re-called the multiplex PCR reads with MiXCR, one entry per CDR3 protein. The table has around 460,000 distinct CDR3 sequences, 20% to 25% seen once. Sequenced here: peripheral blood mononuclear cells (PBMCs), sampled when the disease was refractory, from a patient treated with antithyroid drugs. Receptors were obtained from a female donor with Graves disease.

This clonotype was found many times. DNA of the CDR3: TGTGCCAGCAGGGACAGAGCCAAAAACATTCAGTACTTC. The encoded protein is CASRDRAKNIQYF. The rearrangement joins TRBV12-3 or TRBV12-4 to TRBJ2-4, with a weak D call TRBD1 (6 bases). This CDR3 region has 13 residues. Between the trimmed V and J ends, which lost 6 bases and 0 bases, there was a span of 6 bases.

This clonotype was seen repeatedly, ten times or more. The CDR3, as DNA: TGTGCCAGCAGTGGGCGGGGGACCAATCAGCCCCAGCATTTT. This encodes CASSGRGTNQPQHF. The gene calls are TRBV2 and TRBJ1-5; perhaps TRBD1 as D (5 bases). The CDR3 runs to 14 residues. CDR1 is SNHLY and CDR2 is FYNNEI in the germline V gene. The V end lost 4 bases, the J end lost 3 bases, and 10 bases lay between the germline ends. The complete variable domain, with remaining parts taken from reference TRBV2 and TRBJ1-5, reads EPEVTQTPSHQVTQMGQEVILRCVPISNHLYFYWYRQILGQKVEFLVSFYNNEISEKSEIFDDQFSVERPDGSNFTLKIRSTKLEDSAMYFCASSGRGTNQPQHFGDGTRLSIL.

In its sample, this clonotype was seen many times. The chain couples TRBV11-2 to TRBJ1-2; TRBD1 aligns across 7 bases. CDR1 is SGHAT, CDR2 FQNNGV, per germline. The V segment lost 5 bases and the J segment 4 bases; nucleotides outside the gene matches: 4. The CDR3 totals 13 residues. Here the CDR3 DNA reads TGTGCCAGCAGCCGCGGACAGGTCTATGGCTACACCTTC. Translating gives CASSRGQVYGYTF.

The chain links TRBV10-3 to TRBJ2-5; 7 nucleotides agree with TRBD1. V lost 4 bases to trimming and J lost 4 bases; unmatched junction nucleotides: 6. This CDR3 contains 14 residues. The germline V gene has CDR1 ENHRY and CDR2 SYGVKD. CDR3 coding DNA: TGTGCCATCAGTGGAGACAGGGATCGAGAGACCCAGTACTTC. This gives the protein CAISGDRDRETQYF.

This clonotype was detected ten times or more. This chain uses TRBV7-2 with TRBJ2-5; 8 bases agree with TRBD1. Trimming at V came to 1 base and at J to 2 bases, leaving 6 bases not matched to a gene. The CDR3 runs 16 residues. CDR1 and CDR2 from the germline V gene are SGHTA and FQGNSA. CDR3 residues: CASSLGFGTGQETQYF. The DNA of the CDR3 is TGTGCCAGCAGCTTAGGCTTCGGGACAGGACAAGAGACCCAGTACTTC.

The CDR3 loop reads CASSPGLERNTIYF. In DNA, the CDR3 is TGTGCCAGCAGTCCCGGACTGGAAAGAAACACCATATATTTT. The chain is built from TRBV12-3 or TRBV12-4 and TRBJ1-3; D gene unclear. V gave up 5 bases and J gave up 5 bases, with 13 bases separating them. The CDR3 extends over 14 amino acids.

The rearrangement uses TRBV6-1 and TRBJ1-3; no reliable D call. This CDR3 has 16 amino acids. Germline V gene sequence: CDR1 MNHNS, CDR2 SASEGT. V was pared by 0 bases and J by 0 bases, with 9 bases between. This chain's CDR3 is CASSEAVWTSGNTIYF. In nucleotides, the CDR3 is TGTGCCAGCAGTGAAGCGGTGTGGACCTCTGGAAACACCATATATTTT.

This clonotype has more than one count but fewer than ten. The rearrangement links TRBV9 to TRBJ1-5; D is perhaps TRBD1 (5 bases). The V and J ends lost 2 bases and 4 bases respectively, with 13 bases between them. Germline V CDR1 and CDR2: SGDLS, YYNGEE. CDR3 length: 15 residues. The CDR3 region has the DNA TGTGCCAGCAGCGTCGGCTGGGGGGGGAATCAGCCCCAGCATTTT. Amino acid sequence: CASSVGWGGNQPQHF.

This clonotype was seen repeatedly, ten times or more. The CDR3 coding sequence is TGTGCCAGCAGTGGGACAGGAAAAGAGGGAAGCAATCAGCCCCAGCATTTT. It encodes CASSGTGKEGSNQPQHF. The genes are TRBV25-1 and TRBJ1-5; 7 nucleotides agree with TRBD1. Trimming took 4 bases from V and 1 from J; bases not matched to a gene: 10. Germline CDR1 is MGHDK and CDR2 is SYGVNS. The CDR3 extends over 17 amino acids.

This clonotype showed up many times. V usage is TRBV11-2 and J usage is TRBJ1-4; no firm D call. V shed 5 bases and J shed 1 base, with 8 bases lying between them. The CDR3 has 14 residues. CDR1 is SGHAT, CDR2 FQNNGV, per germline. Here the CDR3 reads CASSLKQTNEKLFF. As DNA, the CDR3 is TGTGCCAGCAGCCTTAAACAAACTAATGAAAAACTGTTTTTT.

The J gene is TRBJ2-7, the V gene TRBV3-1; possibly TRBD1 or TRBD2 for D (5 bases each). The CDR3 runs to 16 residues. Germline V gene lookup returns CDR1 LGHDT and CDR2 YNNKEL (reference sequence). V was clipped by 1 base and J by 0 bases, with 13 bases between them. The CDR3 nucleotides read TGTGCCAGCAGCCAAGGTCCCGGGACGTACTCCTACGAGCAGTACTTC. Translation: CASSQGPGTYSYEQYF.

This clonotype was seen at least ten times. The chain recombines TRBV28 with TRBJ2-7; 8 bases agree with TRBD2. The CDR3 is 12 residues long. V gave up 6 bases and J gave up 7 bases; unmatched junction bases: 5. Germline V gene lookup returns CDR1 MDHEN and CDR2 SYDVKM. CDR3 nucleotide sequence: TGTGCCAGCAGCCTCGGGAGGGGAGAGCAGTACTTC. Translating gives CASSLGRGEQYF.

J is TRBJ1-5 and V is TRBV28, with 12 bases lining up with TRBD1. The CDR3 has 17 amino acids. Looked up from germline, CDR1 is MDHEN and CDR2 is SYDVKM. With 1 base clipped from V and 2 bases from J, the junction kept 3 bases outside the gene matches. The DNA of the CDR3 is TGTGCCAGCAGTTTATCTGGGACAGGGGGCGGCAATCAGCCCCAGCATTTT. As protein: CASSLSGTGGGNQPQHF.

A few counts support this clonotype. This chain connects TRBV28 to TRBJ1-2, with a weak D call TRBD1 (5 bases). V shed 3 bases and J shed 7 bases, with 12 bases lying between them. The CDR3 consists of 13 residues. Germline lookup yields CDR1 MDHEN and CDR2 SYDVKM. The CDR3 protein is CASSLGVSGGYTF. The CDR3 DNA is TGTGCCAGCAGTTTGGGGGTGTCGGGTGGCTACACCTTC.

About this clonotype: At one end, the junction sequence differs from germline, possibly due to a read error. The rearrangement links TRBV12-3 or TRBV12-4 to TRBJ2-7, with TRBD2 matching over 11 bases. The CDR3 loop spans 14 amino acids. The CDR3 bases are TGTGCCGGCAGTTTCGGGACTAGCGGCTACGAGCAGTACTTC. Its protein product is CAGSFGTSGYEQYF.

This chain connects TRBV28 to TRBJ2-6; 8 nucleotides match TRBD1. The CDR3 has 17 residues. V lost 6 bases, J lost 0 bases, and 7 bases stayed unmatched. Germline loops: CDR1 MDHEN, CDR2 SYDVKM. The chain's CDR3 is CASSVRDRNSGANVLTF. The DNA of the CDR3 is TGTGCCAGCAGCGTCCGGGACAGGAACTCTGGGGCCAACGTCCTGACTTTC. Together with reference TRBV28 and TRBJ2-6, the CDR3 gives the full variable domain: DVKVTQSSRYLVKRTGEKVFLECVQDMDHENMFWYRQDPGLGLRLIYFSYDVKMKEKGDIPEGYSVSREKKERFSLILESASTNQTSMYLCASSVRDRNSGANVLTFGAGSRLTVL.

This chain uses TRBV4-3 with TRBJ2-7; D is perhaps TRBD1 (6 bases). Germline assignment: CDR1 LGHNA and CDR2 YSLEER. This CDR3 contains 13 residues. The V end was cut by 1 base, the J end by 7 bases, with 11 bases between. CDR3 coding DNA: TGCGCCAGCAGCCAAGTTCTAGGGGGAGAGCAGTACTTC. Translated, it gives CASSQVLGGEQYF.

The V call is TRBV7-2, the J call TRBJ2-2; D is unclear. Trimming stripped 8 bases from V and 5 bases from J, with 12 bases between. The CDR3 is 13 residues long. Germline V CDR1 and CDR2: SGHTA, FQGNSA. The CDR3 region is CASARKATGELFF. The DNA of the CDR3 is TGTGCCAGCGCCCGGAAGGCGACCGGGGAGCTGTTTTTT.

J is TRBJ2-2 and V is TRBV7-2, with 8 bases that match TRBD1. CDR3 length: 15 residues. CDR1 and CDR2 from the germline V gene are SGHTA and FQGNSA. J was trimmed by 1 base and V by 4 bases; bases with no gene match: 2. CDR3 region: CASSWDRMNTGELFF. The CDR3 DNA reads as TGTGCCAGCAGCTGGGACAGGATGAACACCGGGGAGCTGTTTTTT.

The genes are TRBV5-1 and TRBJ2-7, with D perhaps TRBD1 (6 bases). Trimming took off 5 bases at V and 2 bases at J, with 11 bases between the two ends. Germline CDR1 is SGHRS and CDR2 is YFSETQ. This CDR3 contains 13 residues. The DNA for the CDR3 is TGCGCCAGCAGTGACAGGAGCCCCTACGAGCAGTACTTC. The encoded protein is CASSDRSPYEQYF.

This clonotype was counted ten times or more. In DNA, the CDR3 is TGTGCCAGCAGCTTAGAGGGGCGGGGTGGGACTGAAGCTTTCTTT. Translated: CASSLEGRGGTEAFF. The chain couples TRBV13 to TRBJ1-1, with D possibly TRBD1 on 5 matching bases. The CDR3 has 15 amino acids. Germline V gene lookup returns CDR1 PRHDT and CDR2 FYEKMQ (reference sequence). V lost 1 base, J lost 5 bases, and 14 bases lay in between.

This clonotype was seen repeatedly, ten times or more. V gene TRBV20-1 combines with J gene TRBJ1-1, with TRBD1 identical over 8 bases. Germline V gives CDR1 DFQATT, CDR2 SNEGSKA (reference sequence). The CDR3 has 18 residues. J lost 1 base, V lost 0 bases, and 13 bases had no gene match. The CDR3 region is CSARDPTGAGVSNTEAFF. CDR3 in DNA: TGCAGTGCTAGAGACCCGACAGGGGCTGGGGTATCGAACACTGAAGCTTTCTTT.

There are a few counts of this clonotype. The genes are TRBV5-1 and TRBJ2-7, with D possibly TRBD2 on 5 matching bases. The CDR3 runs to 15 residues. The germline CDR1 and CDR2 sequences are SGHRS and YFSETQ. The ends were cut back, 4 bases at V and 5 bases at J, with 19 bases in the middle. CDR3 bases: TGCGCCAGCAGCGGAGGCTTGGACCGCGTAAACGAGCAGTACTTC. Translating gives CASSGGLDRVNEQYF.

The chain couples TRBV7-2 to TRBJ1-1; maybe TRBD1 (5 bases). Trimming took off 4 bases at V and 4 bases at J, with 13 bases between the two ends. The CDR3 is 14 amino acids. Looked up from germline, CDR1 is SGHTA and CDR2 is FQGNSA. CDR3 in amino acids: CASSSLGGPTEAFF. CDR3 nucleotide sequence: TGTGCCAGCAGCTCCTTGGGGGGTCCCACTGAAGCTTTCTTT.

This clonotype was counted a few times. The CDR3 reads CASSYPGTGNQPQHF. The CDR3 DNA reads as TGTGCCAGCAGTTACCCAGGGACAGGCAATCAGCCCCAGCATTTT. The chain links TRBV6-2 or TRBV6-3 to TRBJ1-5, with 7 bases fitting TRBD1. The germline gives CDR1 MNHEY, CDR2 SVGEGT. CDR3 size: 15 residues. The ends lost 2 bases at V and 2 bases at J; junction bases unmatched: 3.

This rearrangement joins TRBV20-1 to TRBJ1-1; D gene uncertain. There are 14 residues in the CDR3. Germline CDR1 reads DFQATT; CDR2 reads SNEGSKA (reference sequence). Trimming took 3 bases from V and 1 from J, leaving 12 bases between them. The CDR3 region is CSAREHPANTEAFF. CDR3 sequence (DNA): TGCAGTGCTAGGGAACACCCTGCGAACACTGAAGCTTTCTTT.

Ten or more counts support this clonotype. The chain carries TRBV6-1 and TRBJ2-7, with 7 nucleotides matching TRBD1. The CDR3 runs 13 residues. Losses at the gene ends were 8 bases for V and 1 base for J; bases not matched to a gene: 5. Germline V CDR1 and CDR2: MNHNS, SASEGT. CDR3 residues: CASAGTESYEQYF. CDR3 in DNA: TGTGCCAGCGCCGGGACAGAATCCTACGAGCAGTACTTC.